The 7 T cell receptor beta chains below all came from one sample that was sequenced in a study of T cells in tuberculosis. Cells were sorted from thawed PBMC rested overnight and stained with GMM-loaded CD1B tetramer, viability dye and anti-CD3. The CD1B tetramers carried C32 glucose monomycolate purified from Rhodococcus equi. Clones were read by immunoSEQ multiplex PCR, and TCRdb kept only the in-frame ones, dropping some. The sample yields 55,000 to 70,000 clones, around 81% seen once. The sequenced sample was CD1b-GMM tetramer-negative cells sorted from PBMCs. These receptors all stem from an adult woman with latent tuberculosis.

The chain employs TRBV30 and TRBJ1-3; no reliable D call. The germline V and J ends were trimmed by 2 bases and 0 bases, with 5 bases remaining between them. This CDR3 comprises 13 residues. Germline CDR1 GTSNPN, CDR2 SVGIG (reference sequence). This CDR3 reads CAWSLPSGNTIYF. DNA for the CDR3: TGTGCCTGGAGTCTCCCCTCTGGAAACACCATATATTTT.

This clone came up once. The gene calls are TRBV28 and TRBJ2-1; TRBD1 is a possible D gene (6 bases). Germline values: CDR1 MDHEN, CDR2 SYDVKM. The CDR3 runs to 14 residues. Trimming removed 7 bases from V and 10 bases from J, with 20 bases in between. The CDR3 loop reads CASTSGAAAGEQFF. Written as DNA, the CDR3 is TGTGCCAGCACGTCAGGGGCGGCAGCAGGAGAGCAGTTCTTC.

The chain recombines TRBV7-8 with TRBJ1-2, with a weak D call TRBD1 (6 bases). The CDR3 has 15 amino acids. Germline V CDR1 and CDR2: SGHVS, FQNEAQ. The V gene lost 4 bases and the J gene lost 0 bases, with 12 bases spanning the gap. The CDR3 DNA reads TGTGCCAGCAGCTCCCGGACAGCCCCTAACTATGGCTACACCTTC. This translates into CASSSRTAPNYGYTF.

The chain uses TRBV7-9 and TRBJ2-5; the match to TRBD2 covers 9 bases. Germline assignment: CDR1 SEHNR and CDR2 FQNEAQ (reference sequence). V gave up 6 bases and J gave up 5 bases; unmatched junction bases: 7. This CDR3 is 14 amino acids long. The CDR3 here is CASSFSGRGETQYF. In DNA form, the CDR3 reads TGTGCCAGCAGTTTTAGCGGGAGAGGGGAGACCCAGTACTTC.

This chain uses TRBV4-2 with TRBJ1-2, with D possibly TRBD1 on 5 matching bases. Per the germline V gene, CDR1 is LGHNA and CDR2 is YNFKEQ. The V gene lost 1 base and the J gene lost 2 bases, with 20 bases spanning the gap. This CDR3 region has 18 residues. CDR3 sequence: CASSQVGGVQGANYGYTF. DNA for the CDR3: TGTGCCAGCAGCCAAGTGGGAGGGGTTCAGGGAGCGAACTATGGCTACACCTTC.

This rearrangement joins TRBV19 to TRBJ2-7; tentative D call: TRBD1 (6 bases). Per the germline V gene, CDR1 is LNHDA and CDR2 is SQIVND (reference sequence). Trimming removed 8 bases from V and 0 bases from J, with 11 bases in between. The CDR3 loop spans 13 amino acids. The CDR3 loop is CASRGQHSYEQYF. The CDR3 nucleotides are TGTGCCAGTCGCGGACAGCACTCCTACGAGCAGTACTTC.

CDR3 coding DNA: TGTGCCAGCAGCTTCGACCTGACAGGGGGCGGTGATACGCAGTATTTT. Its protein product is CASSFDLTGGGDTQYF. The chain carries TRBV5-6 and TRBJ2-3; 10 nucleotides align to TRBD1. Per germline, CDR1 SGHDT and CDR2 YYEEEE. The CDR3 is 16 amino acids. Trimming took 2 bases from V and 6 from J; bases not matched to a gene: 9.